The 2 T cell receptor beta chains below were found in one sample sequenced in a study of T cells after yellow fever vaccination. TCRdb passed the 5' RACE reads through MiXCR, listing each CDR3 protein once. The repertoire holds approximately 300,000 distinct CDR3 sequences, 10% to 15% seen once, with around 0.49% in the top ten. The specimen was CD4+ T cells sorted from PBMCs, collected 45 days after the yellow fever booster vaccination. The receptors come from a young man who received the YFV17D yellow fever vaccine.

This chain links TRBV5-1 with TRBJ2-1; the D is unclear. CDR1 and CDR2 (germline): SGHRS, YFSETQ. The CDR3 sequence is 16 residues long. The ends were cut back, 0 bases at V and 0 bases at J, with 10 bases in the middle. CDR3: CASSLVPESSYNEQFF. DNA for the CDR3: TGCGCCAGCAGCTTGGTCCCCGAGAGCTCCTACAATGAGCAGTTCTTC.

This clonotype showed up just a few times. The rearrangement joins TRBV12-3 or TRBV12-4 to TRBJ2-5; D not certain. Deletions cut 5 bases from V and 7 bases from J, with 17 bases between. The CDR3 length is 14 residues. CDR3 loop: CASSPSDRGGTQYF. In DNA form, the CDR3 reads TGTGCCAGCAGTCCATCGGATAGAGGCGGGACCCAGTACTTC.